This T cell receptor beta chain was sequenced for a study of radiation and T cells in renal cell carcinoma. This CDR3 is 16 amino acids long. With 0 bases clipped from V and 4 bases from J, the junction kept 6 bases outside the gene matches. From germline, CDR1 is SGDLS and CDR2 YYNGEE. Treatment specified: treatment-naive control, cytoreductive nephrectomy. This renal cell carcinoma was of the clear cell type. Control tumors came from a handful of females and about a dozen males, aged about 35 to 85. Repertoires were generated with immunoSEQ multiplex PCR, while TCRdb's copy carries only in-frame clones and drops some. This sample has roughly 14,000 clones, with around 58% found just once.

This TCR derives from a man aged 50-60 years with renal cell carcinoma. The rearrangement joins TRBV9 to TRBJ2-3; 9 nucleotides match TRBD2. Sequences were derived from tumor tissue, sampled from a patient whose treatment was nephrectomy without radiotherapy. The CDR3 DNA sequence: TGTGCCAGCAGCGTAGGTGGCGGGGGGGCCTCAGATACGCAGTATTTT. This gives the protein CASSVGGGGASDTQYF.